The rows below give T cell receptor beta chains drawn from one sample of a study of CD8 T cells in ankylosing spondylitis. TCRdb independently ran MiXCR on the 5' RACE reads; one entry per CDR3 protein. This table has around 120,000 distinct CDR3 sequences, roughly 15% appearing once. The source material was blood, either unsorted or a sorted T cell fraction (not recorded which). The receptors originated from a female donor with ankylosing spondylitis or in good health (not recorded which). The CDR3 runs from the conserved cysteine through the conserved F or W. D genes are given only for firm matches. Some rows have no size entry. The others give once, few or many, or a class for an expanded clone.

cdr3_nt cdr3_aa clone_size v_call d_call j_call
TGTGCCAGCAGCCAAGTCCCCTACGAGCAGTACTTC CASSQVPYEQYF NA TRBV14 NA TRBJ2-7
TGTGCCAGCTCACCGGCCGGTAGGCCCGAGAGACATGAGCAGTTCTTC CASSPAGRPERHEQFF few TRBV18 NA TRBJ2-1
TGTGCCAGCAGTCCCGGGACTAGTTCCTACGAGCAGTACTTC CASSPGTSSYEQYF NA TRBV12-3/TRBV12-4 TRBD2 TRBJ2-7
TGTGCCTGGGGGGGGACAGGGGCAGTTTCGGCCCAGCATTTT CAWGGTGAVSAQHF NA TRBV30 TRBD1 TRBJ1-5
TGTGCCAGCAGCTTTGGACTCAACGAGCAGTACTTC CASSFGLNEQYF many TRBV7-8 NA TRBJ2-7
TGCAGTGCCCGCCCCCCGGGACCCATGAACACTGAAGCTTTCTTT CSARPPGPMNTEAFF many TRBV20-1 NA TRBJ1-1
TGCAGTGCCGCAGGAGGCGGGCCCGGGGAGCTGTTTTTT CSAAGGGPGELFF many TRBV20-1 NA TRBJ2-2
TGTGCCAGCAGTGGGAGACAGGGACGGGTCACCGGGGAGCTGTTTTTT CASSGRQGRVTGELFF few TRBV25-1 TRBD1 TRBJ2-2
TGCGCCAGCAGCTTATCCCCTAGGGCTAGCAATCAGCCCCAGCATTTT CASSLSPRASNQPQHF few TRBV5-1 NA TRBJ1-5
TGTGCCAGCAGCATATCTACTAGCGGGACTCAGTATTTT CASSISTSGTQYF many TRBV11-3 TRBD2 TRBJ2-3
TGTGCTACCGGACAGGGCGGATATTTGGAGACCCAGTACTTC CATGQGGYLETQYF many TRBV2 TRBD1 TRBJ2-5
TGTGCCAGCAGCTTAACCCTGGGAGACGAGCAGTACTTC CASSLTLGDEQYF many TRBV7-9 NA TRBJ2-7
TGTGCCAGCAGAGGGGGGAGTCACGAGCAGTACTTC CASRGGSHEQYF NA TRBV27 NA TRBJ2-7
TGCGCCAGCAGCCCTGGACTAGCGGGAGGAACCGTGGACGGTGGGCAGTACTTC CASSPGLAGGTVDGGQYF few TRBV5-1 TRBD2 TRBJ2-7
TGTGCCAGCAGTGAAGGCCCCGGACAGCCCAATCAGCCCCAGCATTTT CASSEGPGQPNQPQHF few TRBV6-1 NA TRBJ1-5
TGCAGCGTTGATGTGTTGGAGACCCAGTACTTC CSVDVLETQYF NA TRBV29-1 NA TRBJ2-5
TGTGCCAGCGTCGAGGGGTACGAGCAGTACTTC CASVEGYEQYF few TRBV2 NA TRBJ2-7
TGCGCCAGCAGTAAGGGAGCTGGGGCCAACGTCCTGACTTTC CASSKGAGANVLTF many TRBV10-2 NA TRBJ2-6
TGTGCCAGCAGCTCCAGGCAGGTTTACACAGATACGCAGTATTTT CASSSRQVYTDTQYF many TRBV7-9 NA TRBJ2-3
TGCGCCAGCAGCGATCAACGCCGGGACGCCCTCCACTTT CASSDQRRDALHF many TRBV5-1 NA TRBJ1-6
TGTGCCAGCAGCCAGGGCCCCCCGGGACTAGGATACAATGAGCAGTTCTTC CASSQGPPGLGYNEQFF NA TRBV11-1 TRBD2 TRBJ2-1
TGCGCCAGCAGCCAAGTAAGGAGCTCCTACAATGAGCAGTTCTTC CASSQVRSSYNEQFF many TRBV4-1 NA TRBJ2-1
TGCGCCAGCAGCTTGGTGGTGCTCGGGGAGGATGGCTACACCTTC CASSLVVLGEDGYTF many TRBV5-1 NA TRBJ1-2
TGTGCCAGCAGCCTCGGACTAGGTAGCGTCTACGAGCAGTACTTC CASSLGLGSVYEQYF few TRBV6-1 TRBD2 TRBJ2-7
TGCAGTGCCAAGGGAGGGCTCATCTCCTACGAGCAGTACTTC CSAKGGLISYEQYF many TRBV20-1 TRBD2 TRBJ2-7
TGTGCCAGCAGTTTAGGTCCAGGAGAGCAGTACTTC CASSLGPGEQYF NA TRBV12-3/TRBV12-4 NA TRBJ2-7
TGCAGTGCTAGAGACCTCCTGACCGCTACCTATGGCTACACCTTC CSARDLLTATYGYTF NA TRBV20-1 NA TRBJ1-2
TGCAGCGTTAAACCGGGCCTCAATCAGCCCCAGCATTTT CSVKPGLNQPQHF few TRBV20-1 NA TRBJ1-5
TGTGCCAGCAGCCCCAGGGCCAACTATGGCTACACCTTC CASSPRANYGYTF NA TRBV5-6 NA TRBJ1-2
TGCAGCGTTGAAGGTAGCGGGAATGTAGATGAGCAGTTCTTC CSVEGSGNVDEQFF many TRBV29-1 TRBD2 TRBJ2-1
TGTGCCAGCAGCCAAGGAGCGGGGGGGCCAAGTGAGCAGTTCTTC CASSQGAGGPSEQFF once TRBV3-1 TRBD2 TRBJ2-1
TGTGCCAGCAGTACCCTCACAGATACGCAGTATTTT CASSTLTDTQYF many TRBV28 NA TRBJ2-3
TGCAGTGCGTTAGGCAGGGAGACTCGTCGGCCCCAGCATTTT CSALGRETRRPQHF many TRBV20-1 NA TRBJ1-5
TGTGCCACCCCCAGGCTAGCGGGGACTCTTGAGCAGTTCTTC CATPRLAGTLEQFF few TRBV24-1 TRBD2 TRBJ2-1
TGTGCCAGCAGTGTTAGCGGGGCCCCAGCTACGCAGTATTTT CASSVSGAPATQYF NA TRBV14 TRBD2 TRBJ2-3
TGCGCCAGCAGCTTGACCGGGACAGGGGTATACGAGCAGTACTTC CASSLTGTGVYEQYF few TRBV5-1 TRBD1 TRBJ2-7
TGTGCCACCAGTGATCTAGACAGGGGAGGATTCAATGAGCAGTTCTTC CATSDLDRGGFNEQFF many TRBV24-1 TRBD1 TRBJ2-1
TGTGCCAGCAGCTTAGAACCGGCATACTCCTACGAGCAGTACTTC CASSLEPAYSYEQYF NA TRBV7-6 NA TRBJ2-7
TGTGCCAGCTCGCAGGTGAGGGGCACAGATACGCAGTATTTT CASSQVRGTDTQYF many TRBV12-3/TRBV12-4 NA TRBJ2-3
TGTGCCAGCAGACTCTACTTGAGCGAGCAGTTCTTC CASRLYLSEQFF NA TRBV12-3/TRBV12-4 NA TRBJ2-1
TGTGTCAGCAGTGCTTGGGAAGAGACGAACTTC CVSSAWEETNF NA TRBV2 NA TRBJ2-7
TGTGCCAGCAGCCTAAGGCAGCAGAATGAAAAACTGTTTTTT CASSLRQQNEKLFF NA TRBV3-1 NA TRBJ1-4
TGTGCCAGCTCACCTGGGACGGACTCGCTTTATGGCTACAACTTC CASSPGTDSLYGYNF once TRBV18 NA TRBJ1-2
TGTGCCAGCAGCGTTAGCGGGCAAGAGACCCAGTACTTC CASSVSGQETQYF few TRBV9 TRBD2 TRBJ2-5
TGCAGTGCTAAAAACAGGGCCGATTCACCCCTCCACTTT CSAKNRADSPLHF NA TRBV20-1 NA TRBJ1-6
TGCGCCAGCAGCTTGGTTGGGGGTAGCAATCAGCCCCAGCATTTT CASSLVGGSNQPQHF many TRBV5-1 NA TRBJ1-5
TGTGCCAGCTCACCGGGACAGGGAACCTACGAGCAGTACTTC CASSPGQGTYEQYF many TRBV18 TRBD1 TRBJ2-7